One T cell receptor beta chain is described in this entry. Its antigen is still unknown. The junction and the germline gene differ at one end; a read error may be behind it. The library came from three nested PCR rounds adapted from ARM-PCR protocols. TCRdb used MiXCR to reprocess the multiplex PCR reads, holding one entry per CDR3 protein. Here the sample spans 200,000 or so distinct CDR3 sequences, less than 80% being singletons. The data belong to a study of tumor and adjacent non-tumor tissue in lung cancer. Study details: Histology: 12 adenocarcinoma, a couple of squamous cell carcinoma, 1 small cell lung cancer.

Study-level points and caveats: Tumor TCR diversity, when higher, was linked to shorter survival. Top 100 clones took a larger repertoire share in normal lung.

CDR3 length: 15 residues. Germline V gene sequence: CDR1 MNHEY, CDR2 SVGAGI. No cell sorting was done before RNA was extracted from the tissue. The receptor was isolated from a man in his sixties with non-small cell lung cancer. Sequenced input: lung tumor tissue. V and J are TRBV6-5 and TRBJ2-2; the D gene is possibly TRBD1 (6 bases). In nucleotides, the CDR3 is TGTGCCAGCAGTTACTCAGGGACAAACACCGGGGAGCCGTTTTTT. Protein: CASSYSGTNTGEPFF.